Sequencing of this TCR beta chain was carried out in a study of response to subunit inactivated influenza vaccine. TCRdb re-called the RT-PCR reads with MiXCR, one entry per CDR3 protein. Of roughly 650,000 distinct CDR3 sequences in the sample, around 14% are singletons; the top ten hold roughly 10%. The ends lost 4 bases at V and 7 bases at J; junction bases unmatched: 8. The CDR3 totals 14 residues. The germline CDR1 and CDR2 sequences are SGHDN and FVKESK. The sequenced sample was PBMCs from blood, obtained about 12 days after vaccination. This TCR was sampled from a man aged 50 to 59 who received an inactivated influenza vaccine. The chain recombines TRBV14 with TRBJ2-5; TRBD1 aligns across 8 bases. CDR3 protein: CASSLPGGAGTQYF. The CDR3 coding sequence is TGTGCCAGCAGCCTCCCAGGGGGCGCCGGGACCCAGTACTTC.